Below, 12 T cell receptor beta chains from the same sample are listed, as sequenced in a study of shared clonotypes between healthy human individuals. The table came from immunoSEQ multiplex PCR; TCRdb's copy has only in-frame clones and leaves some out. This table has some 1,600,000 clones, approximately 98% appearing once. The sample was naive CD4+ T cells sorted from blood. Specified subset: CD45RA+ positively selected. These receptors were collected from a man in his thirties or forties in good health.

V is TRBV9 and J is TRBJ2-7, with TRBD1 matching over 9 bases. V was clipped by 3 bases and J by 2 bases; unmatched bases: 6. The CDR3 has 15 amino acids. Germline values: CDR1 SGDLS, CDR2 YYNGEE. In DNA form, the CDR3 reads TGTGCCAGCAGCGCAGGGACAGGGAGTCCCTACGAGCAGTACTTC. Protein product: CASSAGTGSPYEQYF.

Of note for this clone: This sample also contains other DNA sequences that code for the same CDR3. The V gene is TRBV4-1, the J gene TRBJ2-1, with unresolved D. Germline assignment: CDR1 MGHRA and CDR2 YSYEKL. The length of the CDR3 is 13 residues. V was pared by 1 base and J by 3 bases, with 4 bases between. The CDR3 bases are TGCGCCAGCAGCCAAGTTGACTACAATGAGCAGTTCTTC. Its translation is CASSQVDYNEQFF.

This clone appeared once. The rearrangement links TRBV7-6 to TRBJ2-3; TRBD2 matches at 10 bases. The CDR3 covers 19 residues. V lost 5 bases to trimming and J lost 0 bases; unmatched junction nucleotides: 14. CDR1 is SGHVS and CDR2 is FNYEAQ in the germline V gene. CDR3 DNA: TGTGCCAGCAGCGTTACGCTAGCGGGGGATGGTACTAGCACAGATACGCAGTATTTT. Translation gives CASSVTLAGDGTSTDTQYF.

This sequence joins TRBV7-8 and TRBJ2-7, with D uncertain. The germline V and J ends were trimmed by 5 bases and 4 bases, with 21 bases remaining between them. The CDR3 is 16 amino acids. Germline CDR1 and CDR2: SGHVS and FQNEAQ. The CDR3 region is CASSPPRVTRVYEQYF. In DNA, the CDR3 is TGTGCCAGCAGCCCCCCCCGAGTGACCCGGGTGTACGAGCAGTACTTC.

The chain links TRBV10-3 to TRBJ2-7; maybe TRBD2 (5 bases). CDR3 length: 13 residues. The ends were cut back, 0 bases at V and 3 bases at J, with 6 bases in the middle. In germline, CDR1 is ENHRY, CDR2 SYGVKD. CDR3 sequence reads: CAISESTIYEQYF. The CDR3 DNA follows: TGTGCCATCAGTGAGTCGACTATCTACGAGCAGTACTTC.

As concerns this clone: Other nucleotide sequences from this sample produce the same CDR3. The J gene is TRBJ2-5, the V gene TRBV9; D not certain. V lost 0 bases and J 4 bases, leaving 7 bases between the germline ends. CDR1 is SGDLS, CDR2 YYNGEE, per germline. This CDR3 contains 13 residues. The CDR3 is CASSVDSGETQYF. CDR3 in DNA: TGTGCCAGCAGCGTAGATAGTGGAGAGACCCAGTACTTC.

The genes are TRBV28 and TRBJ1-5; D uncertain. This CDR3 is 13 amino acids long. Trimming removed 9 bases at V and 6 bases at J, with 15 bases between. Per the germline V gene, CDR1 is MDHEN and CDR2 is SYDVKM. This CDR3 is CASLRSKFQPQHF. The CDR3 DNA is TGTGCCAGTCTGCGATCGAAGTTTCAGCCCCAGCATTTT.

V gene TRBV28 combines with J gene TRBJ1-2; D is ambiguous. The CDR3 covers 14 residues. Germline-derived CDR1 and CDR2 are MDHEN and SYDVKM. V gave up 7 bases and J gave up 6 bases, with 18 bases separating them. Written as DNA, the CDR3 is TGTGCCAGCATCAAACCCCCCCTGACGGATGGCTACACCTTC. This codes for CASIKPPLTDGYTF.

The V and J genes are TRBV28 and TRBJ2-3; no clear D gene. V lost 2 bases to trimming and J lost 3 bases, with 12 bases between them. Germline loops: CDR1 MDHEN, CDR2 SYDVKM. The CDR3 length is 15 residues. In nucleotides, the CDR3 is TGTGCCAGCAGTTTAGGGCAGAGCAGGACAGATACGCAGTATTTT. It encodes CASSLGQSRTDTQYF.

Regarding this clone: Other DNA sequences in the same sample also yield this CDR3. The V and J genes are TRBV6-5 and TRBJ1-1; D is undetermined. In germline, CDR1 is MNHEY, CDR2 SVGAGI. This CDR3 contains 13 residues. The V end lost 1 base, the J end lost 5 bases, and 8 bases lay between the germline ends. The CDR3 sequence: CASSYLGGTEAFF. The CDR3 region has the DNA TGTGCCAGCAGTTACTTGGGAGGGACTGAAGCTTTCTTT.

The chain joins TRBV5-4 to TRBJ2-3, with D unresolved. V lost 2 bases and J 2 bases, leaving 12 bases between the germline ends. This CDR3 is built from 15 residues. The germline V gene has CDR1 SGHNT and CDR2 YYREEE (reference sequence). The CDR3 region is CASSFLGKSTDTQYF. CDR3 sequence (DNA): TGTGCCAGCAGCTTCTTGGGGAAGTCCACAGATACGCAGTATTTT.

The chain combines TRBV6-6 with TRBJ2-2, with 7 bases aligning to TRBD2. In germline, CDR1 is MNHNY, CDR2 SVGAGI (reference sequence). V lost 7 bases to trimming and J lost 5 bases; unmatched junction nucleotides: 7. The CDR3 covers 14 residues. This CDR3 is CASIGGSRTGELFF. The DNA for the CDR3 is TGTGCCAGCATCGGCGGGAGTCGGACCGGGGAGCTGTTTTTT.